Listed here are 4 T cell receptor beta chains from one sample, sequenced in a study of response to subunit inactivated influenza vaccine. TCRdb reprocessed the RT-PCR reads via MiXCR and lists one record per CDR3 protein. The table lists hundreds of thousands of distinct CDR3 sequences, more than 15% of them singletons. Sample: PBMCs from blood, taken 11 to 12 days after vaccination. Receptor source: a man over 45 who received an inactivated influenza vaccine.

This clonotype was seen more than once but under ten times. This chain links TRBV29-1 with TRBJ2-1; D is ambiguous. CDR1 is SQVTM, CDR2 ANQGSEA, per germline. The CDR3 length is 13 residues. V was trimmed by 6 bases and J by 1 base, leaving 10 bases between them. CDR3 protein: CSVATGSYNEQFF. The CDR3 coding sequence is TGCAGCGTAGCGACTGGATCCTACAATGAGCAGTTCTTC.

The chain links TRBV2 to TRBJ2-2; D is undetermined. CDR1 SNHLY and CDR2 FYNNEI come from the germline V gene. The CDR3 totals 15 residues. Trimming shortened V by 7 bases and J by 0 bases, and 12 bases separated the two germline ends. For the CDR3, the DNA is TGTGCCAGCACCCCTCGAATGACGAACACCGGGGAGCTGTTTTTT. It codes for CASTPRMTNTGELFF. The complete variable domain, with remaining parts taken from reference TRBV2 and TRBJ2-2, reads EPEVTQTPSHQVTQMGQEVILRCVPISNHLYFYWYRQILGQKVEFLVSFYNNEISEKSEIFDDQFSVERPDGSNFTLKIRSTKLEDSAMYFCASTPRMTNTGELFFGEGSRLTVL.

This clonotype occurred a few times. The chain combines TRBV9 with TRBJ2-7, with 12 bases that match TRBD2. CDR3 length equals 18 residues. With 8 bases clipped from V and 3 bases from J, the junction kept 18 bases outside the gene matches. Germline V gene sequence: CDR1 SGDLS, CDR2 YYNGEE. CDR3 region: CARRPRTSGTGPLYEQYF. CDR3 DNA: TGTGCCAGAAGACCCAGGACTAGCGGGACCGGGCCCCTCTACGAGCAGTACTTC.

This clonotype was counted at least ten times. V usage is TRBV14 and J usage is TRBJ1-1; D gene unclear. CDR1 and CDR2 from the germline V gene are SGHDN and FVKESK. The CDR3 runs to 14 residues. V lost 0 bases and J 0 bases, leaving 5 bases between the germline ends. The CDR3 coding sequence is TGTGCCAGCAGCCAAGATTACGTGAACACTGAAGCTTTCTTT. This gives the protein CASSQDYVNTEAFF.